Below, 32 T cell receptor beta chains from the same sample are listed, as sequenced in a study of T cells in Graves' hyperthyroidism and ophthalmopathy (dated by TCRdb to the late 2010s). The library came from multiplex PCR. Sequencing instrument: Illumina HiSeq 2000. TCR beta CDR3 regions were amplified from RNA transcripts. For the first round of RT-PCR on the TCR CDR3, the HTBI primer set was used together with the Qiagen OneStep RT-PCR kit. TCRdb redid the processing of the public reads, applying fastp at Q25 and MiXCR, and retained in-frame beta chains. One record per CDR3 amino acid sequence lists the most common genes and DNA. This sample comprises 300,000 to 450,000 distinct CDR3 sequences, 15% to 18% of them detected only once. The ten largest clones take up around a quarter of the sample. The sequenced sample was blood. Receptor source: a woman aged 18-30 years with Graves' hyperthyroidism that later progressed to Graves' ophthalmopathy.

This clonotype was detected ten times or more. This sequence joins TRBV20-1 and TRBJ2-3; TRBD2 matches at 9 bases. CDR3 length: 15 amino acids. The germline V gene encodes CDR1 DFQATT and CDR2 SNEGSKA (reference sequence). V lost 0 bases to trimming and J lost 3 bases; unmatched junction nucleotides: 4. The CDR3, as DNA: TGCAGTGCTAGAGATAGGAGCGGGAGGACAGATACGCAGTATTTT. Translation gives CSARDRSGRTDTQYF.

This clonotype was recorded many times. The J gene is TRBJ2-1, the V gene TRBV20-1, with 16 positions matching TRBD2. Trimming at V came to 3 bases and at J to 4 bases, leaving 3 bases not matched to a gene. This CDR3 is built from 16 residues. The germline V gene has CDR1 DFQATT and CDR2 SNEGSKA (reference sequence). CDR3: CSARGTSGRGYNEQFF. In nucleotides, the CDR3 is TGCAGTGCTAGGGGGACTAGCGGGAGGGGTTACAATGAGCAGTTCTTC.

This clonotype was detected ten times or more. The chain combines TRBV2 with TRBJ2-6; no clear D. CDR1 and CDR2 from the germline V gene are SNHLY and FYNNEI. The CDR3 sequence is 16 residues long. Deletions cut 4 bases from V and 15 bases from J, with 25 bases between. The CDR3 DNA is TGTGCCAGCAGTGTAGTTTGGGGTGCGGACCCGATACACCTGACTTTC. Amino acids: CASSVVWGADPIHLTF.

At least ten counts were recorded for this clonotype. The chain links TRBV20-1 to TRBJ2-7; 7 bases are a match to TRBD2. This CDR3 contains 14 residues. Germline CDR1 is DFQATT and CDR2 is SNEGSKA (reference sequence). V lost 3 bases to trimming and J lost 7 bases; unmatched junction nucleotides: 12. This CDR3 is CSARSGREPGEQYF. The CDR3 DNA reads as TGCAGTGCTAGGTCGGGGAGGGAACCGGGGGAGCAGTACTTC.

The chain uses TRBV30 and TRBJ1-1, with D unclear. Germline V gives CDR1 GTSNPN, CDR2 SVGIG (reference sequence). V was clipped by 0 bases and J by 5 bases, with 16 bases between them. This CDR3 has 15 amino acids. The CDR3 nucleotides are TGTGCCTGGAGTGTCCCAGGAAACCTGGGGACTGAAGCTTTCTTT. It codes for CAWSVPGNLGTEAFF.

The count of this clonotype is one. The V call is TRBV12-3 or TRBV12-4, the J call TRBJ2-7; unclear D gene. The CDR3 has 14 amino acids. The V and J ends lost 1 base and 5 bases respectively, with 12 bases between them. This chain's CDR3 is CASSLGPRSNEQYF. The DNA for the CDR3 is TGTGCCAGCAGTTTAGGCCCCAGGTCCAACGAGCAGTACTTC.

The rearrangement links TRBV7-9 to TRBJ2-3, with D unclear. CDR1 and CDR2 (germline): SEHNR, FQNEAQ (reference sequence). This CDR3 spans 16 amino acids. Trimming left V 2 bases short and J 0 bases short, with 12 bases between. As DNA, the CDR3 is TGTGCCAGCAGCTTACTGCCCCCCCGGAGCACAGATACGCAGTATTTT. Its translation is CASSLLPPRSTDTQYF.

The chain uses TRBV14 and TRBJ2-1; D tentatively fits TRBD1 or TRBD2 (5 bases each). The CDR3 is 21 amino acids. Trimming removed 0 bases at V and 0 bases at J, with 24 bases between. Germline CDR1 is SGHDN and CDR2 is FVKESK. The CDR3 nucleotides read TGTGCCAGCAGCCAAGATATAGGGGACCGTAAGCGGCCCCACTCCTACAATGAGCAGTTCTTC. Amino acids: CASSQDIGDRKRPHSYNEQFF.

The sample holds many counts of this clonotype. V usage is TRBV27 and J usage is TRBJ2-3; tentatively, D is TRBD1 or TRBD2 (5 bases each). The CDR3 consists of 15 residues. Germline CDR1 MNHEY, CDR2 SMNVEV (reference sequence). V was pared by 5 bases and J by 5 bases, with 17 bases between. DNA of the CDR3: TGTGCCAGCAGTCCCCAAGGTGGGGGAAGAGATACGCAGTATTTT. Protein: CASSPQGGGRDTQYF.

In this sample, this clonotype turned up a few times. The V gene is TRBV20-1, the J gene TRBJ2-6; D might be TRBD1 or TRBD2, each matching 5 bases. The CDR3 length is 15 residues. From germline, CDR1 is DFQATT and CDR2 SNEGSKA (reference sequence). V was trimmed by 2 bases and J by 1 base, leaving 9 bases between them. The CDR3 loop reads CSARSGQSGANVLTF. The CDR3 DNA follows: TGCAGTGCTAGATCGGGGCAATCTGGGGCCAACGTCCTGACTTTC.

This chain links TRBV6-5 with TRBJ1-2; D possibly corresponds to TRBD1 (6 bases). The V end was cut by 0 bases, the J end by 8 bases, with 16 bases between. Germline lookup yields CDR1 MNHEY and CDR2 SVGAGI. CDR3 length: 15 amino acids. DNA for the CDR3: TGTGCCAGCAGTTACTCAGGGGGGGCCCGGCCGGGCTACACCTTC. As protein: CASSYSGGARPGYTF.

Ten or more counts support this clonotype. This sequence joins TRBV2 and TRBJ1-5, with D maybe TRBD1 (5 bases). The CDR3 is 14 amino acids. Germline CDR1 reads SNHLY; CDR2 reads FYNNEI. V lost 7 bases and J 3 bases, leaving 13 bases between the germline ends. The CDR3 sequence: CASKSREVNQPQHF. In DNA, the CDR3 is TGTGCCAGCAAGTCCAGGGAAGTCAATCAGCCCCAGCATTTT.

This clonotype was found many times. The chain couples TRBV30 to TRBJ1-1; D not resolved. Trimming stripped 2 bases from V and 1 base from J, with 8 bases between. This CDR3 spans 13 amino acids. Per germline, CDR1 GTSNPN and CDR2 SVGIG (reference sequence). CDR3 amino acids: CAWSPQPNTEAFF. CDR3 in DNA: TGTGCCTGGAGTCCACAGCCGAACACTGAAGCTTTCTTT.

This clonotype was observed a handful of times. Being one base from a much bigger clone, this may be a read error. The chain couples TRBV18 to TRBJ2-1, with 7 nucleotides matching TRBD2. Per germline, CDR1 KGHSH and CDR2 LQKENI. The CDR3 totals 14 residues. CDR3 region: CASSAGETDNEQLF. For the CDR3, the DNA is TGTGCCAGCTCTGCGGGGGAGACGGACAATGAGCAGCTCTTC.

This clonotype was detected only a few times. The chain combines TRBV4-3 with TRBJ2-7; 7 bases agree with TRBD2. Germline V gene lookup returns CDR1 LGHNA and CDR2 YSLEER. This CDR3 is 14 amino acids long. After removal of 5 bases from V and 6 bases from J, the junction contained 10 bases not matched to a gene. CDR3 DNA: TGCGCCAGCAGCTCTTCACTAGCGCACGCCGAGCAGTACTTC. Translation: CASSSSLAHAEQYF.

This clonotype was counted once. V and J are TRBV7-9 and TRBJ2-2; D remains unclear. This CDR3 region has 17 residues. Trimming took off 4 bases at V and 10 bases at J, with 25 bases between the two ends. Germline V CDR1 and CDR2: SEHNR, FQNEAQ (reference sequence). CDR3 bases: TGTGCCAGCAGCTCGCCCCGGGCCGGGCTTGACATGGAGGAGCTGTTTTTT. This encodes CASSSPRAGLDMEELFF.

The table lists this clonotype with many counts. V and J are TRBV20-1 and TRBJ2-7; tentative D call: TRBD2 (6 bases). The CDR3 has 15 residues. V was pared by 1 base and J by 4 bases, with 17 bases between. CDR1 is DFQATT, CDR2 SNEGSKA, per germline (reference sequence). CDR3 region: CSARATGRRDYEQYF. The CDR3 DNA reads as TGCAGTGCTAGAGCAACGGGACGGAGGGATTACGAGCAGTACTTC.

This sequence joins TRBV7-2 and TRBJ1-1; D gene ambiguous. CDR1 is SGHTA, CDR2 FQGNSA, per germline. V was cut by 2 bases and J by 4 bases, with 8 bases left in between. The CDR3 is 13 residues long. The CDR3 reads CASSLPPATEAFF. The CDR3 nucleotides read TGTGCCAGCAGCTTACCGCCGGCCACTGAAGCTTTCTTT. Variable domain in full (rest from reference TRBV7-2 and TRBJ1-1): GAGVSQSPSNKVTEKGKDVELRCDPISGHTALYWYRQSLGQGLEFLIYFQGNSAPDKSGLPSDRFSAERTGGSVSTLTIQRTQQEDSAVYLCASSLPPATEAFFGQGTRLTVV.

This clonotype was found many times. The V call is TRBV5-1, the J call TRBJ2-1; TRBD2 matches at 10 bases. After removal of 0 bases from V and 1 base from J, the junction contained 4 bases not matched to a gene. CDR1 and CDR2 from the germline V gene are SGHRS and YFSETQ. This CDR3 is built from 17 residues. The CDR3 DNA sequence: TGCGCCAGCAGCTTGGGGGGACTAGCGCCTTCCTACAATGAGCAGTTCTTC. The encoded protein is CASSLGGLAPSYNEQFF. Complete variable domain (other parts from reference TRBV5-1 and TRBJ2-1): KAGVTQTPRYLIKTRGQQVTLSCSPISGHRSVSWYQQTPGQGLQFLFEYFSETQRNKGNFPGRFSGRQFSNSRSEMNVSTLELGDSALYLCASSLGGLAPSYNEQFFGPGTRLTVL.

This clonotype was seen only a few times. J is TRBJ1-1 and V is TRBV4-1; D not certain. CDR3 length: 13 residues. From germline, CDR1 is MGHRA and CDR2 YSYEKL. V was clipped by 0 bases and J by 5 bases, with 7 bases between them. Here the CDR3 DNA reads TGCGCCAGCAGCCAAGATAGAAGGACTGAAGCTTTCTTT. Translating it yields CASSQDRRTEAFF.

This chain links TRBV10-3 with TRBJ2-7, with a weak D call TRBD1 (6 bases). The CDR3 has 15 amino acids. CDR1 is ENHRY and CDR2 is SYGVKD in the germline V gene. Trimming cost V 6 bases and J 5 bases, with 20 bases left between them. The CDR3 region has the DNA TGTGCCATCAGCCCTAACAGGGTATTGAAAGACGAGCAGTACTTC. Protein product: CAISPNRVLKDEQYF.

This clonotype was counted at least ten times. V usage is TRBV2 and J usage is TRBJ1-1; no clear D gene. The germline CDR1 and CDR2 sequences are SNHLY and FYNNEI. V was clipped by 11 bases and J by 1 base, with 14 bases between them. The CDR3 contains 13 residues. CDR3 sequence reads: CAVKENRNTEAFF. In DNA form, the CDR3 reads TGTGCCGTGAAAGAGAATCGGAACACTGAAGCTTTCTTT. The full variable domain, completed using reference TRBV2 and TRBJ1-1, is EPEVTQTPSHQVTQMGQEVILRCVPISNHLYFYWYRQILGQKVEFLVSFYNNEISEKSEIFDDQFSVERPDGSNFTLKIRSTKLEDSAMYFCAVKENRNTEAFFGQGTRLTVV.

This clonotype occurred many times. The J gene is TRBJ2-7, the V gene TRBV9; 11 positions agree with TRBD1. The ends lost 0 bases at V and 4 bases at J; junction bases unmatched: 6. Germline CDR1 reads SGDLS; CDR2 reads YYNGEE. CDR3 size: 16 residues. The CDR3 reads CASSVDGQGAYYEQYF. CDR3 in DNA: TGTGCCAGCAGCGTAGACGGACAGGGGGCGTATTACGAGCAGTACTTC.

This clonotype was seen a few times. V is TRBV6-1 and J is TRBJ2-7, with no clear D. The length of the CDR3 is 12 residues. Trimming took off 3 bases at V and 8 bases at J, with 11 bases between the two ends. Germline-derived CDR1 and CDR2 are MNHNS and SASEGT. The CDR3 nucleotides read TGTGCCAGCAGTGACAGCACAAATCAGCAGTACTTC. Protein sequence: CASSDSTNQQYF.

The CDR3 nucleotides read TGCAGCGTCTCTCTCCACCTCGGAAACACCATATATTTT. Encoded protein: CSVSLHLGNTIYF. The chain is built from TRBV29-1 and TRBJ1-3; D is unresolved. The CDR3 spans 13 residues. The V and J ends lost 6 bases and 4 bases respectively, with 13 bases between them. Germline CDR1 is SQVTM and CDR2 is ANQGSEA. The variable domain in full, with the rest retrieved from reference TRBV29-1 and TRBJ1-3, is SAVISQKPSRDICQRGTSLTIQCQVDSQVTMMFWYRQQPGQSLTLIATANQGSEATYESGFVIDKFPISRPNLTFSTLTVSNMSPEDSSIYLCSVSLHLGNTIYFGEGSWLTVV.

A note on this clonotype: Compared with germline, one end of the junction differs, possibly owing to a read error. The chain recombines TRBV7-9 with TRBJ2-7; D remains unclear. The CDR3 length is 13 residues. Germline CDR1 SEHNR, CDR2 FQNEAQ (reference sequence). CDR3 bases: TGTGCCAGCAGCCCTTACTATACCTACGGGCAGTACTTC. Protein product: CASSPYYTYGQYF.

In its sample, this clonotype was seen many times. The rearrangement uses TRBV7-8 and TRBJ2-7, with D possibly being TRBD2 (6 bases). Germline CDR1 is SGHVS and CDR2 is FQNEAQ. This CDR3 spans 14 amino acids. V was clipped by 1 base and J by 6 bases, with 13 bases between them. The CDR3 bases are TGTGCCAGCAGCTTAGAGGCGGGATCCGGCGAGCAGTACTTC. Residues: CASSLEAGSGEQYF.

The chain links TRBV2 to TRBJ2-7; a possible D gene is TRBD2 (5 bases). This CDR3 is built from 12 residues. Germline CDR1 SNHLY, CDR2 FYNNEI. Trimming left V 7 bases short and J 2 bases short, with 9 bases between. The CDR3 DNA sequence: TGTGCCAGCATCGGGGTGGCCTACGAGCAGTACTTC. It translates to CASIGVAYEQYF.

This clonotype came up many times. This chain links TRBV7-3 with TRBJ2-7; D might be TRBD1 or TRBD2, each matching 6 bases. The ends were cut back, 4 bases at V and 1 base at J, with 14 bases in the middle. The CDR3 has 15 residues. Germline lookup yields CDR1 SGHTA and CDR2 FQGTGA. The CDR3 protein is CASSYKGGRSYEQYF. CDR3 in DNA: TGTGCCAGCAGCTACAAAGGGGGGAGATCCTACGAGCAGTACTTC.

Ten or more counts support this clonotype. The V gene is TRBV9, the J gene TRBJ2-1, with 9 bases lining up with TRBD1. CDR3 length: 17 amino acids. The germline V gene encodes CDR1 SGDLS and CDR2 YYNGEE. The trim removed 2 bases at V and 3 bases at J, leaving 9 bases unmatched. The DNA of the CDR3 is TGTGCCAGCAGCGTGACGGGACAGGGCGAGATCTACAATGAGCAGTTCTTC. As protein: CASSVTGQGEIYNEQFF. Based on the CDR3 plus reference TRBV9 and TRBJ2-1, the full variable domain is DSGVTQTPKHLITATGQRVTLRCSPRSGDLSVYWYQQSLDQGLQFLIQYYNGEERAKGNILERFSAQQFPDLHSELNLSSLELGDSALYFCASSVTGQGEIYNEQFFGPGTRLTVL.

Many counts were recorded for this clonotype. This chain links TRBV6-1 with TRBJ2-5; D gene unclear. Trimming removed 1 base from V and 2 bases from J, with 8 bases in between. The CDR3 runs 14 residues. The germline gives CDR1 MNHNS, CDR2 SASEGT. In nucleotides, the CDR3 is TGTGCCAGCAGTGAAGTTGGACGGCAAGAGACCCAGTACTTC. The encoded protein is CASSEVGRQETQYF.

In DNA form, the CDR3 reads TGTGCCATCAGTGAGTCAGGACTAGCGGGAGGGAGCGACGGGCAGTACTTC. This sequence encodes CAISESGLAGGSDGQYF. The V gene is TRBV10-3, the J gene TRBJ2-7, with TRBD2 matching 15 bases. This CDR3 is 17 amino acids long. Germline loops: CDR1 ENHRY, CDR2 SYGVKD. With 0 bases clipped from V and 9 bases from J, the junction kept 9 bases outside the gene matches.